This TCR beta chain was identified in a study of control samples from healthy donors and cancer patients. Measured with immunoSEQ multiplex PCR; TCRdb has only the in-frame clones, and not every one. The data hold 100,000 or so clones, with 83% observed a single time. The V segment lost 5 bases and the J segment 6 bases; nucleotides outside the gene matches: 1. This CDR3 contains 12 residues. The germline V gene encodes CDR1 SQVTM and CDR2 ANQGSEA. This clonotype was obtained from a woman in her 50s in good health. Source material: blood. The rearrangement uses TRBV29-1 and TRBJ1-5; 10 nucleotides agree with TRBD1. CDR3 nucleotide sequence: TGCAGCGTTAGGACAGGGGGTCAGCCCCAGCATTTT. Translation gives CSVRTGGQPQHF.